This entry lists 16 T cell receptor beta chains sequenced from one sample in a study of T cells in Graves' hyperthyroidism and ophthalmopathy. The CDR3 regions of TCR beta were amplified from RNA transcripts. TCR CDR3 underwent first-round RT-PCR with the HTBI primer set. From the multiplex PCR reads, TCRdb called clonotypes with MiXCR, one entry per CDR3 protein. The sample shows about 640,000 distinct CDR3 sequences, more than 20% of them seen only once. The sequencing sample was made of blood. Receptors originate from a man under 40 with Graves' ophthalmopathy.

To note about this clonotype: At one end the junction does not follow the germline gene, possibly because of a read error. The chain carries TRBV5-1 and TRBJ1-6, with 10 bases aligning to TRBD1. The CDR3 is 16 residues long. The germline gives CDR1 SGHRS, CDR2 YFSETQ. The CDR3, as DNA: TGTGCCAGCAGTCAAGGATACCGGGACAGGGGTTCACCCCTCCACTTT. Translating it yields CASSQGYRDRGSPLHF.

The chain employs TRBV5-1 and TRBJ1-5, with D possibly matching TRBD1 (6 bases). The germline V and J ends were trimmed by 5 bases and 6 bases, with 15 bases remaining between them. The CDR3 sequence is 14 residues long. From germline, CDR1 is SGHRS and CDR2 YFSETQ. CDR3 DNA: TGCGCCAGCAGTCCAGGGGAAGGGAGTCAGCCCCAGCATTTT. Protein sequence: CASSPGEGSQPQHF.

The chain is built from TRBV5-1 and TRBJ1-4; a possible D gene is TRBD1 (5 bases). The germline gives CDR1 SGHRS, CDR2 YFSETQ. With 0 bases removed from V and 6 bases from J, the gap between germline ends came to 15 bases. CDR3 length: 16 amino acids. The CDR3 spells CASSLAGAASYEKLFF. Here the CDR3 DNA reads TGCGCCAGCAGCTTGGCCGGGGCCGCATCCTATGAAAAACTGTTTTTT.

The CDR3 region is CASSLSPSVRTSYNEQFF. In DNA, the CDR3 is TGTGCCAGCAGTTTATCCCCTAGCGTGAGAACTTCCTACAATGAGCAGTTCTTC. This chain uses TRBV27 with TRBJ2-1; D perhaps matches TRBD2 (6 bases). V lost 0 bases to trimming and J lost 1 base, with 16 bases between them. Germline assignment: CDR1 MNHEY and CDR2 SMNVEV (reference sequence). There are 18 residues in the CDR3.

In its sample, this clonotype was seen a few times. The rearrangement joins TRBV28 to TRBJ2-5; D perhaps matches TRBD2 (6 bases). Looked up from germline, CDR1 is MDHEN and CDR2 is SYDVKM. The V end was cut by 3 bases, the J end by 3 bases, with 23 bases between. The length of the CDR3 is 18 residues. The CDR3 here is CASSLFVGRGRGKETQYF. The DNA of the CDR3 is TGTGCCAGCAGTTTGTTTGTGGGCCGGGGACGGGGGAAAGAGACCCAGTACTTC.

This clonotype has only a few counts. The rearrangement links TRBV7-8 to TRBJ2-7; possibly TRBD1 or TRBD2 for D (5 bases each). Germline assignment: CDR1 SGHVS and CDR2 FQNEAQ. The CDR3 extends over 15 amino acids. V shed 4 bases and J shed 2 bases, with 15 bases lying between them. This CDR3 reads CASSSAGTATYEQYF. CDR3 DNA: TGTGCCAGCAGCTCAGCTGGGACGGCGACCTACGAGCAGTACTTC.

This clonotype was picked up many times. CDR3 sequence: CASRPTVSGSTYEQYF. The CDR3 DNA reads as TGTGCCAGCAGGCCCACCGTTAGCGGGAGTACCTACGAGCAGTACTTC. The chain uses TRBV2 and TRBJ2-7; 9 bases are a match to TRBD2. V dropped 6 bases and J dropped 2; count of bases not matched to a gene: 11. Germline V gene lookup returns CDR1 SNHLY and CDR2 FYNNEI. This CDR3 contains 16 residues.

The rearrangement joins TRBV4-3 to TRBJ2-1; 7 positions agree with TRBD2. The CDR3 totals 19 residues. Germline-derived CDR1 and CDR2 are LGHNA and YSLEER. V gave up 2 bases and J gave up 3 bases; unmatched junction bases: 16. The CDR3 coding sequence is TGCGCCAGCAGCCAACACCACGGGGCCGGGACTACCGACTACAATGAGCAGTTCTTC. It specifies CASSQHHGAGTTDYNEQFF.

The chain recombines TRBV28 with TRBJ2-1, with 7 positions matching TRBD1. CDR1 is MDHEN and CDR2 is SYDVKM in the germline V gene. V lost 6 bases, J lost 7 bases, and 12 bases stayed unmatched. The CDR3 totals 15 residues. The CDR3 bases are TGTGCCAGCAGCACCGACAGGGCTGGTTGGAATGAGCAGTTCTTC. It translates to CASSTDRAGWNEQFF.

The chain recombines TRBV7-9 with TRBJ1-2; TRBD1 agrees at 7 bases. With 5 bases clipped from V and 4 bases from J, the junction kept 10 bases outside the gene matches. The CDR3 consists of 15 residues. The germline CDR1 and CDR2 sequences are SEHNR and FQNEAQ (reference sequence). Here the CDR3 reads CASSARQGTGYGYTF. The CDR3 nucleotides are TGTGCCAGCAGCGCCCGACAGGGAACGGGCTATGGCTACACCTTC.

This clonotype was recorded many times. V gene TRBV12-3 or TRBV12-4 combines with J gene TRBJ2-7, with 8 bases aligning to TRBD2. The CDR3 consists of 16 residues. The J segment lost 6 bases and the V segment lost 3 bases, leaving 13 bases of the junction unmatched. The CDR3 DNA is TGTGCCAGCAGTTTTTATCTGACGGGAGGGCCTCCCGAGCAGTACTTC. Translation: CASSFYLTGGPPEQYF.

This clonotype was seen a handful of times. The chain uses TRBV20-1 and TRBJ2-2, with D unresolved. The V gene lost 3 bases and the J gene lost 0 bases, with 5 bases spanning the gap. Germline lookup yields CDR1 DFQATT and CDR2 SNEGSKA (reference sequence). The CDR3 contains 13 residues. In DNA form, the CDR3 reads TGCAGTGCTAGTAGCCCGAACACCGGGGAGCTGTTTTTT. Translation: CSASSPNTGELFF.

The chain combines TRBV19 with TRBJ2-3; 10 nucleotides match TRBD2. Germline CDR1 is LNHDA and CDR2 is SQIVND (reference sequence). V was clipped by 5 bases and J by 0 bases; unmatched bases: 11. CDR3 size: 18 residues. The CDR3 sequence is CASSPWGLAGVSTDTQYF. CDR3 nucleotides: TGTGCCAGTAGTCCATGGGGGCTAGCGGGAGTTAGCACAGATACGCAGTATTTT. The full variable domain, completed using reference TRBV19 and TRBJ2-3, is DGGITQSPKYLFRKEGQNVTLSCEQNLNHDAMYWYRQDPGQGLRLIYYSQIVNDFQKGDIAEGYSVSREKKESFPLTVTSAQKNPTAFYLCASSPWGLAGVSTDTQYFGPGTRLTVL.

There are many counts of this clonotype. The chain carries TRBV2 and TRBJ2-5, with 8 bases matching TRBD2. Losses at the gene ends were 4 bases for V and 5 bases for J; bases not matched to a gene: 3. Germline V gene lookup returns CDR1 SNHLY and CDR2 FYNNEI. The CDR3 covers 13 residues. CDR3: CASSAGGTETQYF. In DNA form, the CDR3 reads TGTGCCAGCAGTGCGGGGGGGACGGAGACCCAGTACTTC. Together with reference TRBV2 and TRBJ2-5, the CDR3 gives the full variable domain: EPEVTQTPSHQVTQMGQEVILRCVPISNHLYFYWYRQILGQKVEFLVSFYNNEISEKSEIFDDQFSVERPDGSNFTLKIRSTKLEDSAMYFCASSAGGTETQYFGPGTRLLVL.

In nucleotides, the CDR3 is TGTGCCAGCAGCCCCACCTCCCGAAGGGGGGAAGCTTTCTTT. Translating gives CASSPTSRRGEAFF. The gene calls are TRBV11-2 and TRBJ1-1; a weak D match, TRBD1 (6 bases). The CDR3 has 14 residues. CDR1 SGHAT and CDR2 FQNNGV come from the germline V gene. V lost 5 bases, J lost 8 bases, and 18 bases lay in between.

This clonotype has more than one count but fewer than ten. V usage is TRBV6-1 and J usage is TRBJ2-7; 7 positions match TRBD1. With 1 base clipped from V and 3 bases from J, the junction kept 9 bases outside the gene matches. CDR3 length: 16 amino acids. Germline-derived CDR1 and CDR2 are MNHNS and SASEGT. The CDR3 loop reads CASSEEILGGDYEQYF. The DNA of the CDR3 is TGTGCCAGCAGTGAAGAAATTTTAGGGGGCGACTACGAGCAGTACTTC.